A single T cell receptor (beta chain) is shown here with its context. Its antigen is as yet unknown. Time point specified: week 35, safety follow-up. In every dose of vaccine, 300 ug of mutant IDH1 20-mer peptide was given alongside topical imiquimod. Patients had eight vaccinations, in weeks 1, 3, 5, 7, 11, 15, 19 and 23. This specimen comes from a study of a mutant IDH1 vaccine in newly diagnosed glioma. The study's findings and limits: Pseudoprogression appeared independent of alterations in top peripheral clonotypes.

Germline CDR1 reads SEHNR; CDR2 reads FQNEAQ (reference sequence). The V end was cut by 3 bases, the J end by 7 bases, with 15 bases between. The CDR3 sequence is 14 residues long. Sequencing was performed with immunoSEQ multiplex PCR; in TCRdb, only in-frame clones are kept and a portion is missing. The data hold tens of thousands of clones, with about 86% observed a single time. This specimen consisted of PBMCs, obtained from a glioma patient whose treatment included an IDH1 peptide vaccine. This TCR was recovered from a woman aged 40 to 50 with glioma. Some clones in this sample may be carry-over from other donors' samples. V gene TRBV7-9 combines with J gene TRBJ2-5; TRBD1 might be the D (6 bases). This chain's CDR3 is CASSFQSGVATQYF. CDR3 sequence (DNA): TGTGCCAGCAGCTTTCAATCAGGGGTGGCGACCCAGTACTTC.